What follows describes a single TCR beta chain. The antigen it binds to is not known. Per-nucleotide qualities are absent, and no much larger clonotype sits a single base away. From its cysteine to its phenylalanine, the CDR3 spans 14 amino acids. Only CDR3 DNA is held: 42 bases, read in frame from base 1. The germline V gene gives CDR1 as MDHEN and CDR2 as SYDVKM. The junction shows trimming of 2 bases on V and 3 bases on J, plus 11 bases between the germline ends. Libraries came from the immunoSEQ multiplex PCR assay. A mixture of 60 forward primers for TCR Vbeta segments and 13 reverse primers for TCR Jbeta segments was used in the multiplex PCR. The CDR3 region of rearranged TCR beta genes was amplified from genomic DNA by a multiplex PCR assay. The Illumina HiSeq System was used to sequence the amplified TCR beta libraries as 87-base-pair reads. Under the source paper's analysis protocol: A later analysis tallied roughly 80 million unique TCR beta chains across the roughly 610 repertoires, and about 12 million of those chains were shared by two or more donors. To remove PCR and sequencing errors, raw reads were error-corrected and collapsed into unique sequences using a nearest-neighbor algorithm that merged closely related sequences. To assign V, D and J gene segments, CDR3 sequences were aligned to IMGT reference sequences. Each retained sequence needed at least a six-nucleotide match to both a V gene segment and a J gene segment. Rearrangements were classified as productive when the CDR3 lacked stop codons and remained in frame with V and J, and all other rearrangements were classified as non-productive. CDR3 was defined by IMGT convention, running from the second conserved V-encoded cysteine to the conserved J-encoded phenylalanine. The earlier analysis of around 640 of the donors excluded sequences that lacked an unambiguous match to a single V gene segment. An earlier analysis of 587 of the donors classified V segments as functional when productive rearrangements were above 56.7% and as segregating when the standard deviation between donors was above 5%. A statistical classification framework was developed to diagnose cytomegalovirus status using the catalog of TCR beta chain sequences. A later analysis assigned V and J genes by comparing TCR nucleotide sequences with IMGT/GENE-DB human TR gene sequences. A later analysis assigned CDR3 sequences and most-parsimonious VDJ recombination scenarios with the TCRdist pipeline. In a later analysis, every TCR beta chain was defined by the combination of its CDR3 amino acid sequence and its V-gene family, and reads without a unique V-gene family were dropped. In a later analysis, nearly 600 highly shared, low-generation-probability nucleotide sequences were removed to address suspected cross-contamination and a sequencing artifact. For each public chain, a later analysis derived a clonal expansion index from normalized ranks of inferred template counts within each repertoire. In a later analysis, generation probabilities were computed with a VDJ recombination model fitted to out-of-frame rearrangements, and the resulting probabilities were checked against IGoR. Hypergeometric tests were used in a later analysis to score TCR-TCR, TCR-HLA and TCR-CMV co-occurrence, with a repertoire-size bias correction applied to the TCR pairs. False discovery rates were estimated in a later analysis by permuting HLA or CMV assignments 20 times. In a later analysis, co-occurring TCRs were grouped with DBSCAN, and TCRdist sequence similarity was added when clustering was performed within HLA-allele-positive subsets. Co-occurrence clustering excluded repertoires with fewer than 30,000 or more than 120,000 public chains, plus five with anomalous nucleotide sharing. Entries here come from immuneACCESS through TCRdb and include only in-frame sequences with V and J called. Some clones fail to appear in such tables; in the studies checked, an unresolved V gene covers under half of the shortfall, and the cause of the remainder is unknown. V and J calls and clone size are those listed in that table; D and trimming were worked out from the DNA. Present in this sample are over 150,000 clones, roughly four fifths of which were seen just once. Of the sample, roughly 2.8% is held by the ten largest clones.

This sample stems from a study of cytomegalovirus exposure and HLA in healthy donors (TCRdb year 2017). For context, the study as a whole: According to an earlier analysis of several hundred of the donors, about 179 million T cells yielded 117 million unique TCR beta sequences and around 280 Gb of sequence data. An early release covering 550 to 700 HLA-typed donors comprised 250 to 350 gigabases of sequencing data and around 85 million unique TCR sequences. The genetic ancestry cluster associated with self-reported Caucasian donors included 80% to 90% of the roughly 400 genotyped donors. The study aimed to test whether signatures of past pathogen exposure could be identified by cataloging public T cell receptors. Using immunosequencing, the study profiled T cell repertoires from about 610 subjects and related those repertoires to cytomegalovirus serostatus. Along with the roughly 670-subject first cohort, a separate validation cohort of over 90 different subjects was used. The study combined high-throughput TCR immunosequencing, statistical association of individual TCRs with disease status, and machine learning to predict cytomegalovirus infection status. In a later analysis, previously published TCR beta repertoires from 550 to 750 donors were re-analyzed and high-resolution HLA genotyping was added so that TCR occurrence patterns could be studied. The later analysis used no new phenotypic data to find candidate immune exposures, relying instead on TCR beta sequences and their occurrence across donors. An earlier analysis of approximately 630 of the donors applied high-throughput TCR beta sequencing to assess whether each TCR beta V gene segment acted as functional or pseudogenic. Donor age, sex, ethnicity and CMV serostatus were compiled alongside the repertoire data. In a later genetic analysis, genome-wide SNP genotypes for about 65% of the roughly 670 donors were used, and that subset was treated as a discovery cohort. Every discovery cohort repertoire had been produced on one sequencing platform. Class I and class II HLA loci were covered by the typing at four-digit resolution. The number of donors typed differed by locus, with roughly 620-630 for A, B, C, DRB1 and DQB1, more than 500 for DQA1, over 600 for DPA1, and roughly 450 for DPB1. About five DR-DQ haplotypes were handled as single units for association and clustering, since linkage in the cohort was strong. Among 300 to 500 genotyped donors of the cohort, an average of roughly 230,000 unique TCR beta nucleotide sequences was sequenced per donor, of which about 19% were non-productive.

The cohort comprised approximately 700 healthy bone marrow donors. All cohort members were sampled while nominally healthy, although unrecorded immune exposures were likely present. The donor was CMV seronegative and belonged to the group of more than 300 seronegative cohort members. A peripheral blood sample was collected from each donor, and TCR beta sequencing was performed on peripheral blood mononuclear cells. Genomic DNA was extracted from the blood cell samples with the Qiagen DNeasy Blood Extraction Kit. Overall study results and their limits: Because counts were too low, seventeen rarely observed V segments, including chromosome 9 orphons, were excluded from the earlier analysis of about 500 of the donors. Assigning TCR associations to individual alleles was difficult when HLA alleles, especially DR and DQ, strongly co-occurred. In a later analysis, HLA-associated TCR beta chains showed more clonal expansion and lower generation probabilities than non-associated chains that were equally common. The cohort was sequenced for TCR beta chains only, and without alpha or paired-chain data the features that could be detected were limited. Most CMV-associated TCR beta chains appeared to be HLA-restricted in a later analysis, and the HLA associations seemed to be driven largely by CMV exposure. According to a later analysis, TCR association rates differed among HLA loci, with DRB1 alleles showing the most associated TCRs and HLA-C alleles showing the fewest. In an earlier analysis of approximately 590 of the donors, most TCR beta V segments appeared in productive rearrangements about 87% or about 30% of the time, broadly matching IMGT annotations. Roughly uniform sequencing depth across donors was assumed in presence/absence analyses, although this assumption may not hold. The authors suggested that the approach could potentially be generalized to other disease states and immunological phenotypes. In the study, some 180 TCR beta chains were listed as associated with cytomegalovirus. For the cohort, immune exposure information was limited to CMV serostatus. The classifier was reported to diagnose cytomegalovirus status with high specificity and sensitivity in both the original cohort and the validation cohort. A further reported finding was that TCR beta sequences accurately predicted the HLA-A and HLA-B alleles for most subjects in the first cohort. While some public TCRs were present in many individuals, most TCR sequences turned up only very rarely across donors. In a later genetic analysis, a missense DCLRE1C variant was associated with V-gene and J-gene trimming of TCR beta chains, and the association was replicated in an independent cohort. The sequencing pipeline was judged likely to have produced a cluster of highly shared sequence variants as a technical artifact. Specific HLA alleles were associated with roughly 16,000 TCR beta sequences at a false discovery rate of 0.05 in a later analysis. Because HLA typing was missing for some donors at each locus, association tests included only the typed subset. In a later genetic analysis, fewer N-insertions in productive TCRs were reported among donors in an Asian-associated ancestry cluster than the 666-donor mean. Because the 87-base-pair reads could not distinguish some IMGT-functional V segments, including TRBV6-2 and TRBV6-3, those segments were excluded. In vitro tests confirmed that three of the cytomegalovirus-associated TCR beta chains recognize cytomegalovirus antigens. Several of the top co-occurrence clusters appeared to be linked to parvovirus B19, influenza, CMV and Epstein-Barr virus, according to a later analysis. Correlated functional status among segregating V segments might be attributable to linkage disequilibrium, but an unknown experimental factor could not be ruled out.

The sequence was obtained from a male donor in good health and CMV-seronegative. In this chain, TRBV28 is recombined with TRBJ2-7, with the D segment identity uncertain. Material for sequencing was PBMCs. The CDR3 here reads CASSLGNTNYEQYF. The DNA is TGTGCCAGCAGTTTAGGTAACACAAACTACGAGCAGTACTTC.